This T cell receptor (beta chain) emerged from a study of beta chain features in type 1 diabetes. Per the germline V gene, CDR1 is LGHNA and CDR2 is YNFKEQ. Trimming took 0 bases from V and 0 from J; bases not matched to a gene: 2. The length of the CDR3 is 16 residues. Reverse transcribing all isolated RNA meant expressed TCRB transcripts were sequenced. Produced via immunoSEQ multiplex PCR; TCRdb's table is partial and in-frame only. The data contain 900,000 or so clones, 15% to 20% of them singletons. Sequenced input: naive CD4+ T cells from blood. The J gene is TRBJ2-1, the V gene TRBV4-2; 7 bases fit TRBD2. The receptor's source is a woman younger than 35 in good health. CDR3 coding DNA: TGTGCCAGCAGCCAAGATCGGGACTACTCCTACAATGAGCAGTTCTTC. Protein product: CASSQDRDYSYNEQFF.